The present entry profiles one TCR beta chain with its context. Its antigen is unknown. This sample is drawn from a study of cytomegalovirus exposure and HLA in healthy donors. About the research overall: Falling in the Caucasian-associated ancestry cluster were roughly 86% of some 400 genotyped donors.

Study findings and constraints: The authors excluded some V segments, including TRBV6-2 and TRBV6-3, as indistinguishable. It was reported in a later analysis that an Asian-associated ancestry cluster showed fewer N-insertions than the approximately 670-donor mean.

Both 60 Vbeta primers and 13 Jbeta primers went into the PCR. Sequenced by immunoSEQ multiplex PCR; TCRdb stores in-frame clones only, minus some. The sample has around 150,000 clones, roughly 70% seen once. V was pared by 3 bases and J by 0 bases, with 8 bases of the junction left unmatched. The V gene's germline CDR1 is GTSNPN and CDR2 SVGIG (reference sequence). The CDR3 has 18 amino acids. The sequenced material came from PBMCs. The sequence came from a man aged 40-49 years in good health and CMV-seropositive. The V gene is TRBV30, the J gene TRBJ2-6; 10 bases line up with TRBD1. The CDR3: CAWSAPDRGLSGANVLTF. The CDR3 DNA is TGTGCCTGGAGCGCACCCGACAGGGGGCTCTCTGGGGCCAACGTCCTGACTTTC.